This T cell receptor beta chain originates from a study of lymphopenia after photon versus proton radiotherapy. Findings and caveats of the study: After lymphocyte nadir, photon-treated repertoires showed oligoclonal expansion, especially CD8+ Temra. Proton therapy kept repertoires fairly stable, unlike photons, which gained effector/memory cells. Larger post-nadir TCR diversity loss correlated inversely with survival in deceased patients.

Trimming pared 3 bases from V and 8 bases from J, leaving 4 bases between. This CDR3 is 11 amino acids long. Germline V gene data show CDR1 as SNHLY and CDR2 as FYNNEI. The table came from immunoSEQ multiplex PCR; TCRdb's copy has only in-frame clones and leaves some out. This sample has around 64,000 clones; roughly 92% occur once, and the top ten carry around 2.2%. Concerning this clone: What it recognizes is unknown.

The sample here was peripheral blood, taken from a patient treated with photon-based radiotherapy. The chain carries TRBV2 and TRBJ2-2; unclear D gene. This sequence originates from a woman between 35 and 50 years old with cholangiocarcinoma. The CDR3 sequence: CASSEAGELFF. The CDR3 DNA reads TGTGCCAGCAGTGAGGCGGGGGAGCTGTTTTTT.